These 20 T cell receptor beta chains share one sample of origin, sequenced in a study of identical twins. MiXCR, run by TCRdb on the 5' RACE reads, gives a single entry per CDR3 protein. The data hold some 300,000 distinct CDR3 sequences, with about 12% observed a single time. These same data were also listed under a study on yellow fever vaccine responses in identical twins.

Sequences were obtained from CD8+ T cells sorted from blood. The source is a woman aged 18-35 years in good health.

This chain connects TRBV2 to TRBJ2-5; 13 bases agree with TRBD2. With 5 bases clipped from V and 2 bases from J, the junction kept 5 bases outside the gene matches. The germline gives CDR1 SNHLY, CDR2 FYNNEI. CDR3 length equals 16 residues. CDR3 residues: CASSLRGLAGQETQYF. The DNA of the CDR3 is TGTGCCAGCAGTCTCCGGGGACTAGCGGGACAAGAGACCCAGTACTTC.

In this sample, this clonotype turned up a few times. The rearrangement joins TRBV5-6 to TRBJ2-7; TRBD1 aligns across 9 bases. This CDR3 region has 15 residues. CDR1 and CDR2 (germline): SGHDT, YYEEEE. V trimming: 2 bases; J trimming: 3 bases; junction bases outside the gene matches: 6. The CDR3 bases are TGTGCCAGCAGCTTCGGGACAGGGCCACTCTACGAGCAGTACGTC. It specifies CASSFGTGPLYEQYV.

This chain uses TRBV10-3 with TRBJ2-1; a possible D gene is TRBD2 (7 bases). The CDR3 has 16 residues. The germline V gene encodes CDR1 ENHRY and CDR2 SYGVKD. V lost 0 bases to trimming and J lost 3 bases, with 12 bases between them. The CDR3 here is CAISESGRGLYNEQFF. CDR3 bases: TGTGCCATCAGTGAGTCCGGGCGGGGGCTCTACAATGAGCAGTTCTTC.

This chain uses TRBV7-9 with TRBJ2-5; D may be TRBD1 or TRBD2 (5 bases each). Germline V gene lookup returns CDR1 SEHNR and CDR2 FQNEAQ (reference sequence). The CDR3 is 15 amino acids. V was trimmed by 1 base and J by 4 bases, leaving 13 bases between them. The CDR3 coding sequence is TGTGCCAGCAGCTTAGGACGGGACCCCAGAGAGACCCAGTACTTC. Its protein is CASSLGRDPRETQYF. Filled out from reference TRBV7-9 and TRBJ2-5, the complete variable domain reads DTGVSQNPRHKITKRGQNVTFRCDPISEHNRLYWYRQTLGQGPEFLTYFQNEAQLEKSRLLSDRFSAERPKGSFSTLEIQRTEQGDSAMYLCASSLGRDPRETQYFGPGTRLLVL.

The chain is built from TRBV9 and TRBJ2-1; D tentatively reads TRBD1 or TRBD2 (5 bases each). Germline V gives CDR1 SGDLS, CDR2 YYNGEE. The CDR3 is 13 residues long. With 0 bases removed from V and 9 bases from J, the gap between germline ends came to 10 bases. Here the CDR3 reads CASSVGGVSEQFF. The CDR3 DNA sequence: TGTGCCAGCAGCGTAGGAGGGGTCAGTGAGCAGTTCTTC. Complete variable domain (other parts from reference TRBV9 and TRBJ2-1): DSGVTQTPKHLITATGQRVTLRCSPRSGDLSVYWYQQSLDQGLQFLIQYYNGEERAKGNILERFSAQQFPDLHSELNLSSLELGDSALYFCASSVGGVSEQFFGPGTRLTVL.

The chain uses TRBV29-1 and TRBJ2-2; 9 bases align to TRBD2. Trimming took 1 base from V and 4 from J; bases not matched to a gene: 7. CDR1 is SQVTM, CDR2 ANQGSEA, per germline. The CDR3 is 16 amino acids. The CDR3 DNA is TGCAGCGTTGAAGGGCTAGCGGGACGGGGCACCGGGGAGCTGTTTTTT. As protein: CSVEGLAGRGTGELFF.

This clonotype was found many times. The gene calls are TRBV11-2 and TRBJ2-3, with D possibly TRBD2 on 7 matching bases. Per the germline V gene, CDR1 is SGHAT and CDR2 is FQNNGV. The CDR3 spans 15 residues. V was trimmed by 1 base and J by 6 bases, leaving 14 bases between them. The CDR3 nucleotides read TGTGCCAGCAGCTTAGGGGGGCGGGGGAAGGATACGCAGTATTTT. Amino acid sequence: CASSLGGRGKDTQYF. Looking up the rest from reference TRBV11-2 and TRBJ2-3 gives the full variable domain: EAGVAQSPRYKIIEKRQSVAFWCNPISGHATLYWYQQILGQGPKLLIQFQNNGVVDDSQLPKDRFSAERLKGVDSTLKIQPAKLEDSAVYLCASSLGGRGKDTQYFGPGTRLTVL.

In its sample, this clonotype was seen a few times. V is TRBV4-2 and J is TRBJ2-2; TRBD2 matches at 10 bases. This CDR3 has 17 amino acids. V shed 0 bases, J shed 4 bases, and the junction held 5 bases outside the gene matches. In germline, CDR1 is LGHNA, CDR2 YNFKEQ. The CDR3 loop is CASSQDAASGSTGELFF. CDR3 nucleotide sequence: TGTGCCAGCAGCCAAGATGCGGCTAGCGGGAGCACCGGGGAGCTGTTTTTT.

This clonotype was recorded a few times. This chain connects TRBV11-2 to TRBJ2-7; the D gene is possibly TRBD2 (6 bases). Looked up from germline, CDR1 is SGHAT and CDR2 is FQNNGV. The CDR3 totals 12 residues. Trimming pared 5 bases from V and 3 bases from J, leaving 8 bases between. The CDR3 region is CASSATSYEQYF. The CDR3 bases are TGTGCCAGCAGCGCGACTAGCTACGAGCAGTACTTC.

The rearrangement links TRBV7-9 to TRBJ2-2; 10 bases line up with TRBD1. The CDR3 has 15 amino acids. The V gene end was trimmed by 5 bases and the J gene end by 6 bases; junction bases not matched to a gene: 6. The V gene's germline CDR1 is SEHNR and CDR2 FQNEAQ (reference sequence). The CDR3 reads CASSETGGASGELFF. DNA for the CDR3: TGTGCCAGCAGCGAGACAGGGGGCGCCTCCGGGGAGCTGTTTTTT.

This clonotype was seen more than once but under ten times. The rearrangement uses TRBV27 and TRBJ1-2; 7 bases match TRBD1. V dropped 5 bases and J dropped 4; count of bases not matched to a gene: 10. This CDR3 comprises 15 residues. Per germline, CDR1 MNHEY and CDR2 SMNVEV (reference sequence). In DNA form, the CDR3 reads TGTGCCAGCAGTCCGGGGGGCAGGGGGGTCTATGGCTACACCTTC. Translation gives CASSPGGRGVYGYTF.

This chain connects TRBV6-4 to TRBJ2-7; D ambiguous. The germline gives CDR1 MRHNA, CDR2 SNTAGT. CDR3 length: 14 amino acids. V shed 0 bases and J shed 0 bases, with 6 bases lying between them. The CDR3 nucleotides are TGTGCCAGCAGTGACTCTTATCTCTCCTACGAGCAGTACGTC. It specifies CASSDSYLSYEQYV.

This chain joins TRBV20-1 and TRBJ1-2, with D uncertain. There are 13 residues in the CDR3. The V end was cut by 1 base, the J end by 3 bases, with 9 bases between. Germline V gene lookup returns CDR1 DFQATT and CDR2 SNEGSKA (reference sequence). The CDR3 region is CSARVNSDYGYTF. Written as DNA, the CDR3 is TGCAGTGCTAGAGTTAATAGTGACTATGGCTACACCTTC.

CDR3 nucleotides: TGTGCCAGCAGCGTTGGGACAGTAGGATCCTACAATGAGCAGTTCTTC. Encoded protein: CASSVGTVGSYNEQFF. The chain combines TRBV2 with TRBJ2-1, with TRBD1 matching over 7 bases. V dropped 6 bases and J dropped 1; count of bases not matched to a gene: 9. The CDR3 sequence is 16 residues long. Germline V gene lookup returns CDR1 SNHLY and CDR2 FYNNEI.

In its sample, this clonotype was seen a few times. The chain has TRBV4-1 and TRBJ1-1, with D possibly TRBD1 on 5 matching bases. V lost 4 bases, J lost 4 bases, and 13 bases lay in between. Germline V gene sequence: CDR1 MGHRA, CDR2 YSYEKL. CDR3 length: 14 residues. CDR3: CASSPWGMSTEAFF. In DNA, the CDR3 is TGCGCCAGCAGCCCCTGGGGGATGAGCACTGAAGCTTTCTTT.

This clonotype was recorded at least ten times. The chain employs TRBV11-2 and TRBJ2-7; the match to TRBD1 covers 8 bases. Losses at the gene ends were 2 bases for V and 3 bases for J; bases not matched to a gene: 6. Germline V gene sequence: CDR1 SGHAT, CDR2 FQNNGV. This CDR3 spans 15 amino acids. The CDR3 spells CASSLRQGAFYEQYV. In nucleotides, the CDR3 is TGTGCCAGCAGCTTAAGGCAGGGGGCTTTCTACGAGCAGTACGTC.

This clonotype was detected only a few times. The chain joins TRBV3-1 to TRBJ1-2; 9 bases line up with TRBD1. Per the germline V gene, CDR1 is LGHDT and CDR2 is YNNKEL (reference sequence). CDR3 length: 14 residues. V lost 3 bases to trimming and J lost 6 bases; unmatched junction nucleotides: 5. The CDR3, as DNA: TGTGCCAGCAGCCAGGGACAGGGAACAGATGGCTACACCTTC. Translated, it gives CASSQGQGTDGYTF.

This clonotype was observed a few times. The chain couples TRBV15 to TRBJ2-2; maybe TRBD2 (5 bases). This CDR3 region has 13 residues. The germline V and J ends were trimmed by 0 bases and 8 bases, with 7 bases remaining between them. Germline CDR1 is LNHNV and CDR2 is YYDKDF (reference sequence). CDR3: CATSRDLAGELFF. The CDR3 nucleotides are TGTGCCACCAGCAGAGATCTAGCAGGGGAGCTGTTTTTT.

The chain employs TRBV7-9 and TRBJ2-1; 9 bases match TRBD2. The CDR3 sequence is 17 residues long. Germline CDR1 is SEHNR and CDR2 is FQNEAQ (reference sequence). Trimming took 4 bases from V and 8 from J; bases not matched to a gene: 15. CDR3 nucleotide sequence: TGTGCCAGCAGCTCAGCCCGGAGCGGGAGGTTGAGCGATGAGCAGTTCTTC. Translating gives CASSSARSGRLSDEQFF.

Many counts were recorded for this clonotype. The chain carries TRBV2 and TRBJ2-7; TRBD2 is a possible D gene (6 bases). The CDR3 has 13 residues. V lost 10 bases and J 2 bases, leaving 15 bases between the germline ends. Germline V gene lookup returns CDR1 SNHLY and CDR2 FYNNEI. The CDR3: CATEGTETYEQYF. DNA for the CDR3: TGTGCCACCGAAGGGACTGAAACCTACGAGCAGTACTTC. Variable domain in full (rest from reference TRBV2 and TRBJ2-7): EPEVTQTPSHQVTQMGQEVILRCVPISNHLYFYWYRQILGQKVEFLVSFYNNEISEKSEIFDDQFSVERPDGSNFTLKIRSTKLEDSAMYFCATEGTETYEQYFGPGTRLTVT.